This TCR beta chain came from a study of T cell responses to AZD1222 COVID-19 vaccine. The table came from immunoSEQ multiplex PCR; TCRdb's copy has only in-frame clones and leaves some out. Among 150,000 to 190,000 clones, around nine tenths were seen once, and the ten largest hold approximately 1.8%. In germline, CDR1 is MDHEN, CDR2 SYDVKM. Trimming stripped 1 base from V and 4 bases from J, with 5 bases between. The CDR3 sequence is 12 residues long. Study-wide results and limits: With dominance at 160-218 and 743-854, vaccine-associated CD4 TCRs spanned spike.

Notes on this clone: As yet, its antigen is unknown. This sample also contains other DNA sequences that code for the same CDR3.

The sequence derives from an adult in good health. The V gene is TRBV28, the J gene TRBJ2-7; D is uncertain. Sequencing used peripheral blood, obtained on day 0 of AZD1222 vaccination. For the CDR3, the DNA is TGTGCCAGCAGTTTATCGGGTTACGAGCAGTACTTC. Its translation: CASSLSGYEQYF.